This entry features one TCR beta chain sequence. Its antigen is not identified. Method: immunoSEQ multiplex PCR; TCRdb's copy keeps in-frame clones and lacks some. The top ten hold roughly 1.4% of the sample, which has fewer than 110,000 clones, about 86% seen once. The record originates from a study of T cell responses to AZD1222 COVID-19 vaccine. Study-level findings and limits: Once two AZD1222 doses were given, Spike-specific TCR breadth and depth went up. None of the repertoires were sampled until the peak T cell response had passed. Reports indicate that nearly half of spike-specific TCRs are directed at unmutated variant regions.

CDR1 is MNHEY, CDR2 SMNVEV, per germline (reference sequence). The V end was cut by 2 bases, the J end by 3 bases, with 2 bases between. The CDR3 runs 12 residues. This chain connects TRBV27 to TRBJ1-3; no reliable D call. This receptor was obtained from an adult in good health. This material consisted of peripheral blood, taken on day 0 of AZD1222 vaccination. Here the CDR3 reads CASSLNGNTIYF. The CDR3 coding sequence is TGTGCCAGCAGTTTAAATGGAAACACCATATATTTT.